This TCR beta chain was found in a study of T cells in Graves' hyperthyroidism and ophthalmopathy. Study results and caveats: Most thyroid clonotypes expanded above 0.001 were also detected in blood.

Amplification yielded TCR beta CDR3 regions, with RNA transcripts as the source. TCR CDR3 regions were first amplified by RT-PCR with HTBI primers. TCRdb redid the calling of the multiplex PCR reads with MiXCR, one entry per CDR3 protein. This table holds under 250,000 distinct CDR3 sequences, around 24% found once. This clonotype was seen more than once but under ten times. Its antigen is currently unknown. Material: blood. The clonotype was recovered from a woman aged 40 to 55 with Graves' ophthalmopathy.

The CDR3 DNA follows: TGTGCCACCGAAAGCGGGGTCGGGCGGGAGCAGTTCTTC. Translated: CATESGVGREQFF. The rearrangement links TRBV6-5 to TRBJ2-1; 7 positions agree with TRBD2. Germline loops: CDR1 MNHEY, CDR2 SVGAGI. The CDR3 totals 13 residues. The V segment lost 10 bases and the J segment 10 bases; nucleotides outside the gene matches: 13.